One sample yielded the 7 T cell receptor beta chains listed below, sequenced in a study of T cells in Graves' hyperthyroidism and ophthalmopathy. Using RNA transcripts as the source, TCR beta CDR3 regions were amplified. With the HTBI primer set, the TCR CDR3 went through a first round of RT-PCR. A single record per CDR3 protein comes from TCRdb applying MiXCR to the multiplex PCR reads. This table holds 660,000 or so distinct CDR3 sequences, 20% found once. The source material was blood. All receptors come from a man aged 30-40 years with Graves' ophthalmopathy.

Ten or more counts support this clonotype. The chain is built from TRBV7-2 and TRBJ2-1; TRBD2 matches at 8 bases. Germline values: CDR1 SGHTA, CDR2 FQGNSA. The CDR3 runs to 15 residues. V trimming: 5 bases; J trimming: 10 bases; junction bases outside the gene matches: 13. As DNA, the CDR3 is TGTGCCAGCAGCCCACTAGCGGTAGTAAGGGCGGAGCAGTTCTTC. This translates into CASSPLAVVRAEQFF.

The V gene is TRBV15, the J gene TRBJ2-5; possibly TRBD2 for D (7 bases). Deletions cut 2 bases from V and 4 bases from J, with 11 bases between. Germline-derived CDR1 and CDR2 are LNHNV and YYDKDF (reference sequence). The length of the CDR3 is 14 residues. In DNA form, the CDR3 reads TGTGCCACCAGCAGAATCGGGGGGCGAGAGACCCAGTACTTC. It yields the protein CATSRIGGRETQYF.

This clonotype has a count of ten or more. V and J are TRBV11-1 and TRBJ2-1, with D possibly being TRBD2 (6 bases). The CDR3 covers 15 residues. V was cut by 2 bases and J by 9 bases, with 17 bases left in between. Germline CDR1 and CDR2: SGHAT and FQDESV (reference sequence). The CDR3 reads CASSLSGGKGTEQFF. Here the CDR3 DNA reads TGTGCCAGCAGCTTATCCGGCGGGAAAGGGACTGAGCAGTTCTTC.

The chain has TRBV18 and TRBJ2-1; D gene uncertain. CDR3 size: 12 residues. In germline, CDR1 is KGHSH, CDR2 LQKENI. Between the trimmed V and J ends, which lost 8 bases and 7 bases, there was a span of 12 bases. CDR3 region: CASGVVANEQFF. CDR3 bases: TGTGCCAGCGGGGTGGTGGCGAATGAGCAGTTCTTC. Full variable domain (remainder filled in from reference TRBV18 and TRBJ2-1): NAGVMQNPRHLVRRRGQEARLRCSPMKGHSHVYWYRQLPEEGLKFMVYLQKENIIDESGMPKERFSAEFPKEGPSILRIQQVVRGDSAAYFCASGVVANEQFFGPGTRLTVL.

The CDR3 protein is CASSVFGDSGNTIYF. For the CDR3, the DNA is TGTGCCAGCAGCGTTTTCGGAGACTCTGGAAACACCATATATTTT. The chain carries TRBV9 and TRBJ1-3; D gene uncertain. Trimming pared 2 bases from V and 0 bases from J, leaving 9 bases between. Germline V CDR1 and CDR2: SGDLS, YYNGEE. This CDR3 contains 15 residues.

The chain's CDR3 is CASSSPRHDEQFF. CDR3 nucleotides: TGTGCCAGCTCTTCGCCCAGGCACGATGAGCAGTTCTTC. V is TRBV6-1 and J is TRBJ2-1; no reliable D call. The V end was cut by 8 bases, the J end by 8 bases, with 16 bases between. The V gene's germline CDR1 is MNHNS and CDR2 SASEGT. CDR3 length: 13 amino acids.

The chain links TRBV5-1 to TRBJ2-3, with D possibly matching TRBD1 (7 bases). CDR3 length equals 17 residues. V was clipped by 2 bases and J by 2 bases, with 18 bases between them. Germline-derived CDR1 and CDR2 are SGHRS and YFSETQ. The chain's CDR3 is CASSFGQETRSTDTQYF. CDR3 nucleotide sequence: TGCGCCAGCAGCTTCGGACAGGAGACTAGATCCACAGATACGCAGTATTTT. Drawing the rest from reference TRBV5-1 and TRBJ2-3, the complete variable domain is KAGVTQTPRYLIKTRGQQVTLSCSPISGHRSVSWYQQTPGQGLQFLFEYFSETQRNKGNFPGRFSGRQFSNSRSEMNVSTLELGDSALYLCASSFGQETRSTDTQYFGPGTRLTVL.